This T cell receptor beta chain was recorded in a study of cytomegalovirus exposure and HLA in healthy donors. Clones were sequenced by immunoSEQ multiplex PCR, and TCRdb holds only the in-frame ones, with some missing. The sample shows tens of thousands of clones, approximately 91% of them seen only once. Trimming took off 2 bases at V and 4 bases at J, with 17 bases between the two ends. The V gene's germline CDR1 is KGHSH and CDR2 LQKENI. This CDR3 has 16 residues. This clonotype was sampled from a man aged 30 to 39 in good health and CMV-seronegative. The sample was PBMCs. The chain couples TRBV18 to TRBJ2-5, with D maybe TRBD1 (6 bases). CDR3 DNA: TGTGCCAGCTCACCATTTTTTCGACAGGAAGGAGAGACCCAGTACTTC. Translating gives CASSPFFRQEGETQYF.